These 27 T cell receptor beta chains share one sample of origin, sequenced in a study of T cell responses to AZD1222 COVID-19 vaccine. Some clones are missing from TCRdb's copy, which holds only in-frame ones; the method was immunoSEQ multiplex PCR. The sample has 90,000 to 100,000 clones; around nine tenths are singletons. Sequences were derived from peripheral blood, sampled on day 0 of AZD1222 vaccination. These receptors were obtained from an adult in good health.

As regards this clone: The same CDR3 arises from other DNA sequences in this sample as well. The chain couples TRBV29-1 to TRBJ2-3; the match to TRBD2 covers 7 bases. Germline CDR1 and CDR2: SQVTM and ANQGSEA. The CDR3 length is 14 residues. The ends lost 3 bases at V and 0 bases at J; junction bases unmatched: 3. CDR3 residues: CSVEASGSTDTQYF. CDR3 sequence (DNA): TGCAGCGTTGAGGCTAGCGGCAGCACAGATACGCAGTATTTT.

The genes are TRBV27 and TRBJ1-4; possible D gene TRBD1, 6 bases. This CDR3 is built from 13 residues. Germline loops: CDR1 MNHEY, CDR2 SMNVEV (reference sequence). The V and J ends lost 4 bases and 8 bases respectively, with 11 bases between them. For the CDR3, the DNA is TGTGCCAGCAGTTCAGGGGCGCGCGAAAAACTGTTTTTT. Translating it yields CASSSGAREKLFF.

The rearrangement uses TRBV9 and TRBJ2-5; D perhaps matches TRBD2 (7 bases). Germline CDR1 reads SGDLS; CDR2 reads YYNGEE. This CDR3 has 18 residues. Trimming stripped 0 bases from V and 0 bases from J, with 18 bases between. CDR3: CASSVASGASGYQETQYF. In DNA, the CDR3 is TGTGCCAGCAGCGTAGCGTCGGGGGCTAGCGGTTACCAAGAGACCCAGTACTTC.

The chain couples TRBV5-8 to TRBJ2-1; D unclear. CDR3 length: 13 amino acids. Trimming cost V 2 bases and J 4 bases, with 7 bases left between them. Germline CDR1 SGHTS, CDR2 YDEGEE. CDR3 nucleotide sequence: TGTGCCAGCAGCTTTGGAGTATACAATGAGCAGTTCTTC. It yields the protein CASSFGVYNEQFF.

The chain uses TRBV7-9 and TRBJ1-1, with D possibly TRBD1 on 6 matching bases. The germline V gene has CDR1 SEHNR and CDR2 FQNEAQ (reference sequence). CDR3 length equals 12 residues. V lost 6 bases, J lost 5 bases, and 10 bases lay in between. The CDR3 spells CASSPQGTEAFF. CDR3 DNA: TGTGCCAGCAGTCCACAGGGTACTGAAGCTTTCTTT.

This clone was seen a single time. The chain uses TRBV20-1 and TRBJ1-1; the D is unclear. The CDR3 has 11 residues. The germline gives CDR1 DFQATT, CDR2 SNEGSKA (reference sequence). V dropped 5 bases and J dropped 1 base, with 5 bases sitting between them. The CDR3 is CSALRNTEAFF. The CDR3 region has the DNA TGCAGTGCTTTAAGGAACACTGAAGCTTTCTTT.

The rearrangement uses TRBV5-1 and TRBJ1-5, with 7 bases fitting TRBD1. This CDR3 spans 14 amino acids. Germline trimming cut 3 bases from V and 2 bases from J; bases unmatched to any gene: 2. CDR1 and CDR2 from the germline V gene are SGHRS and YFSETQ. The CDR3: CASSWGTGNQPQHF. DNA of the CDR3: TGCGCCAGCAGCTGGGGGACAGGCAATCAGCCCCAGCATTTT.

J is TRBJ2-7 and V is TRBV28; 10 nucleotides match TRBD2. CDR3 length: 18 amino acids. Germline loops: CDR1 MDHEN, CDR2 SYDVKM. Trimming took 4 bases from V and 1 from J; bases not matched to a gene: 13. For the CDR3, the DNA is TGTGCCAGCAGTTCCCCTTCCGATAGCGGGAGGCCTTCCTACGAGCAGTACTTC. Its translation: CASSSPSDSGRPSYEQYF.

V is TRBV24-1 and J is TRBJ1-5; no clear D gene. CDR1 is KGHDR and CDR2 is SFDVKD in the germline V gene. V was pared by 9 bases and J by 0 bases, with 11 bases between. The CDR3 covers 14 residues. The CDR3 DNA follows: TGTGCCACCGGCCCCAAACGTAGCAATCAGCCCCAGCATTTT. It codes for CATGPKRSNQPQHF.

This rearrangement joins TRBV5-1 to TRBJ2-5, with 7 bases aligning to TRBD2. The V and J ends lost 4 bases and 3 bases, in that order; junction bases with no gene match: 6. The CDR3 loop spans 14 amino acids. The V gene's germline CDR1 is SGHRS and CDR2 YFSETQ. In DNA, the CDR3 is TGCGCCAGCAGCCCTAGGGGAGGGGAAGAGACCCAGTACTTC. Translated: CASSPRGGEETQYF.

This chain uses TRBV10-3 with TRBJ1-1, with D unclear. Deletions cut 4 bases from V and 5 bases from J, with 11 bases between. Germline V lookup: CDR1 ENHRY, CDR2 SYGVKD. This CDR3 contains 13 residues. The CDR3 region is CAISAPRRTEAFF. The CDR3 nucleotides are TGTGCCATCAGTGCTCCCCGAAGAACTGAAGCTTTCTTT.

The V and J genes are TRBV28 and TRBJ1-5; 8 bases line up with TRBD1. The CDR3 runs 15 residues. Trimming removed 5 bases from V and 4 bases from J; junction bases left unmatched: 7. Germline loops: CDR1 MDHEN, CDR2 SYDVKM. CDR3 in amino acids: CASSLGQGGNQPQHF. DNA for the CDR3: TGTGCCAGCAGTCTCGGACAGGGTGGAAATCAGCCCCAGCATTTT.

The chain recombines TRBV2 with TRBJ1-5; 9 bases map to TRBD1. The CDR3 consists of 14 residues. The V and J ends lost 6 bases and 5 bases, in that order; junction bases with no gene match: 5. Looked up from germline, CDR1 is SNHLY and CDR2 is FYNNEI. The CDR3 is CASRTQGAYQPQHF. CDR3 in DNA: TGTGCCAGCAGGACACAGGGGGCCTATCAGCCCCAGCATTTT.

In DNA form, the CDR3 reads TGTGCCAGCAGGAACCAGAGGGACCTGGGCACAGATACGCAGTATTTT. As protein: CASRNQRDLGTDTQYF. V gene TRBV6-6 combines with J gene TRBJ2-3; tentatively, D is TRBD1 or TRBD2 (5 bases each). With 6 bases removed from V and 1 base from J, the gap between germline ends came to 17 bases. The germline V gene has CDR1 MNHNY and CDR2 SVGAGI (reference sequence). The CDR3 runs 16 residues.

The chain employs TRBV5-8 and TRBJ2-7; 7 nucleotides agree with TRBD2. This CDR3 contains 15 residues. Trimming cost V 3 bases and J 0 bases; bases outside gene matches: 6. CDR1 is SGHTS and CDR2 is YDEGEE in the germline V gene. This chain's CDR3 is CASSWGGGSSYEQYF. For the CDR3, the DNA is TGTGCCAGCAGCTGGGGGGGAGGGAGCTCCTACGAGCAGTACTTC.

The V gene is TRBV5-1, the J gene TRBJ2-1; TRBD1 matches at 9 bases. Germline loops: CDR1 SGHRS, CDR2 YFSETQ. V shed 4 bases, J shed 6 bases, and the junction held 17 bases outside the gene matches. The CDR3 is made up of 18 amino acids. This chain's CDR3 is CASSEQSPGTGWVNEQFF. The DNA for the CDR3 is TGCGCCAGCAGCGAGCAGTCTCCGGGGACAGGGTGGGTCAATGAGCAGTTCTTC.

The rearrangement links TRBV30 to TRBJ1-2, with 9 bases identical to TRBD1. The CDR3 consists of 15 residues. CDR1 and CDR2 (germline): GTSNPN, SVGIG (reference sequence). The ends lost 3 bases at V and 8 bases at J; junction bases unmatched: 13. CDR3 sequence reads: CAWRSLSGTGQGYTF. The DNA for the CDR3 is TGTGCCTGGAGGTCTCTCTCCGGGACAGGGCAAGGCTACACCTTC.

CDR3 loop: CASRTGVGANYGYTF. As DNA, the CDR3 is TGCGCCAGCAGGACAGGGGTTGGGGCTAACTATGGCTACACCTTC. The rearrangement uses TRBV5-1 and TRBJ1-2; TRBD1 matches at 8 bases. Germline V gene lookup returns CDR1 SGHRS and CDR2 YFSETQ. The V gene end was trimmed by 5 bases and the J gene end by 0 bases; junction bases not matched to a gene: 6. The CDR3 is 15 residues long. Full variable domain (outside the CDR3, taken from reference TRBV5-1 and TRBJ1-2): KAGVTQTPRYLIKTRGQQVTLSCSPISGHRSVSWYQQTPGQGLQFLFEYFSETQRNKGNFPGRFSGRQFSNSRSEMNVSTLELGDSALYLCASRTGVGANYGYTFGSGTRLTVV.

V usage is TRBV5-1 and J usage is TRBJ2-7, with D unclear. Germline V gene sequence: CDR1 SGHRS, CDR2 YFSETQ. Trimming took off 4 bases at V and 0 bases at J, with 11 bases between the two ends. This CDR3 contains 14 residues. Written as DNA, the CDR3 is TGCGCCAGCAGCCTGGATAGTGCCTCCTACGAGCAGTACTTC. This encodes CASSLDSASYEQYF.

Only one count was recorded for this clone. V and J are TRBV19 and TRBJ1-5; 8 nucleotides align to TRBD1. In germline, CDR1 is LNHDA, CDR2 SQIVND (reference sequence). The junction had 7 bases not matched to a gene; V was cut back by 2 bases and J by 7 bases. The CDR3 has 15 amino acids. The CDR3 coding sequence is TGTGCCAGTAGTATACCAGGGGGCGCGGTCCAGCCCCAGCATTTT. It codes for CASSIPGGAVQPQHF.

The chain is built from TRBV7-9 and TRBJ2-1; 11 bases match TRBD2. The CDR3 runs 15 residues. With V trimmed by 6 bases and J by 6 bases, 7 bases remained unmatched. Germline CDR1 reads SEHNR; CDR2 reads FQNEAQ (reference sequence). CDR3: CASRTLAGGFNEQFF. Here the CDR3 DNA reads TGTGCCAGCAGAACTCTAGCGGGGGGATTCAATGAGCAGTTCTTC.

The chain uses TRBV5-1 and TRBJ1-1, with D maybe TRBD1 (6 bases). Germline loops: CDR1 SGHRS, CDR2 YFSETQ. This CDR3 region has 13 residues. With 4 bases removed from V and 5 bases from J, the gap between germline ends came to 12 bases. The CDR3 DNA sequence: TGCGCCAGCAGCCCGGGCCAGGGGACTGAAGCTTTCTTT. Protein: CASSPGQGTEAFF.

V usage is TRBV10-1 and J usage is TRBJ1-2, with 11 bases matching TRBD1. The CDR3 is 17 residues long. Germline assignment: CDR1 WNHNN and CDR2 SYGVQD (reference sequence). V lost 2 bases, J lost 7 bases, and 12 bases stayed unmatched. DNA for the CDR3: TGCGCCAGCAGTGAGAACCGGGACAGGGGGATGCATAGTGGCTACACCTTC. As protein: CASSENRDRGMHSGYTF.

This chain links TRBV11-2 with TRBJ2-1; 7 bases are shared with TRBD2. J lost 5 bases, V lost 2 bases, and 6 bases had no gene match. From germline, CDR1 is SGHAT and CDR2 FQNNGV. The length of the CDR3 is 15 residues. CDR3 coding DNA: TGTGCCAGCAGCTTATCATGGGGGACTAACAATGAGCAGTTCTTC. Translating it yields CASSLSWGTNNEQFF.

The chain combines TRBV19 with TRBJ1-5; D is uncertain. CDR1 is LNHDA, CDR2 SQIVND, per germline (reference sequence). CDR3 length: 12 residues. Trimming shortened V by 8 bases and J by 7 bases, and 12 bases separated the two germline ends. The CDR3 protein is CASYTLHQPQHF. DNA for the CDR3: TGTGCCAGTTATACCCTCCACCAGCCCCAGCATTTT.

This clone came up a few times. The chain uses TRBV28 and TRBJ1-3; no definite D call. Trimming removed 5 bases from V and 1 base from J, with 15 bases in between. This CDR3 is 16 amino acids long. Germline V gene data show CDR1 as MDHEN and CDR2 as SYDVKM. The CDR3 loop is CASSLGSLSSGNTIYF. DNA for the CDR3: TGTGCCAGCAGTCTAGGGAGCCTATCATCTGGAAACACCATATATTTT. Together with reference TRBV28 and TRBJ1-3, the CDR3 gives the full variable domain: DVKVTQSSRYLVKRTGEKVFLECVQDMDHENMFWYRQDPGLGLRLIYFSYDVKMKEKGDIPEGYSVSREKKERFSLILESASTNQTSMYLCASSLGSLSSGNTIYFGEGSWLTVV.

This chain connects TRBV6-5 to TRBJ1-2, with 8 bases matching TRBD1. This CDR3 contains 13 residues. CDR1 is MNHEY, CDR2 SVGAGI, per germline. Trimming at V came to 6 bases and at J to 4 bases, leaving 4 bases not matched to a gene. The CDR3 DNA follows: TGTGCCAGCAGACCGGGACAGGCCTATGGCTACACCTTC. It codes for CASRPGQAYGYTF.